This is a list of T cell receptor beta chains from one sample in a study of blood T cell repertoires in COVID-19. TCRdb's copy holds only in-frame clones and misses some; the assay was immunoSEQ multiplex PCR. In the table there are 200,000 to 250,000 clones, approximately 83% of which are singletons. Sequencing was carried out using peripheral blood. The receptor set was obtained from a woman aged 60-75 years with acute or convalescent COVID-19. The CDR3 runs from the conserved cysteine through the conserved F or W. D genes are given only for firm matches. Part of the rows lack a size; the others show once, few, many or a class for expanded clones.

j_call: TRBJ1-5; clone_size: few; d_call: .; v_call: TRBV28; cdr3_nt: TGTGCCAGCACCGAGGTCAGGGTTTGGAACAATCAGCCCCAGCATTTT; cdr3_aa: CASTEVRVWNNQPQHF
j_call: TRBJ2-3; clone_size: .; d_call: .; v_call: TRBV5-1; cdr3_nt: TGCGCCAGCAGCTTGGCAGACACCACCACAGATACGCAGTATTTT; cdr3_aa: CASSLADTTTDTQYF
j_call: TRBJ1-1; clone_size: .; d_call: TRBD1; v_call: TRBV11-2; cdr3_nt: TGTGCCAGCAGCGATAACAGGGGCCCGAGGACTGAAGCTTTCTTT; cdr3_aa: CASSDNRGPRTEAFF
j_call: TRBJ2-2; clone_size: .; d_call: TRBD1; v_call: TRBV7-9; cdr3_nt: TGTGCCAGCAGGCCCCGGGACAGGGGCGTCACCGGGGAGCTGTTTTTT; cdr3_aa: CASRPRDRGVTGELFF
j_call: TRBJ1-1; clone_size: .; d_call: .; v_call: TRBV5-6; cdr3_nt: TGTGCCAGCAGCTTGGATGGCAGACTCAACACTGAAGCTTTCTTT; cdr3_aa: CASSLDGRLNTEAFF
j_call: TRBJ1-2; clone_size: .; d_call: .; v_call: TRBV16; cdr3_nt: TGTGCCAGCGGAAAACAGGGTAGGAACTATGGCTACACCTTC; cdr3_aa: CASGKQGRNYGYTF
j_call: TRBJ2-5; clone_size: .; d_call: .; v_call: TRBV6-5; cdr3_nt: TGTGCCAGCAGGGAGACAGGAGGTGAGACCCAGTACTTC; cdr3_aa: CASRETGGETQYF
j_call: TRBJ2-2; clone_size: few; d_call: .; v_call: TRBV6-5; cdr3_nt: TGTGCCAGCAGCCGGAACACCGGGGAGCTGTTTTTT; cdr3_aa: CASSRNTGELFF
j_call: TRBJ2-6; clone_size: .; d_call: .; v_call: TRBV23-1; cdr3_nt: TGCGCCAGCATTCTCCTTACCCAGGGGGCCAACGTCCTGACTTTC; cdr3_aa: CASILLTQGANVLTF
j_call: TRBJ2-1; clone_size: .; d_call: TRBD2; v_call: TRBV4-2; cdr3_nt: TGTGCCAGCAGCCAAGTTTCCTTGGGGGGGAACAATGAGCAGTTCTTC; cdr3_aa: CASSQVSLGGNNEQFF
j_call: TRBJ1-1; clone_size: .; d_call: TRBD1; v_call: TRBV6-5; cdr3_nt: TGTGCCAGCAGGACAGGGGGCGCGGGCACTGAAGCTTTCTTT; cdr3_aa: CASRTGGAGTEAFF
j_call: TRBJ2-7; clone_size: .; d_call: TRBD1; v_call: TRBV27; cdr3_nt: TGTGCCAGCAGTTTATACGGGACAGCCAGCTTCGAGCAGTACTTC; cdr3_aa: CASSLYGTASFEQYF
j_call: TRBJ2-5; clone_size: .; d_call: TRBD2; v_call: TRBV5-1; cdr3_nt: TGCGCCAGCAGCAACCTAGCGGGGGCGCTCCAAGAGACCCAGTACTTC; cdr3_aa: CASSNLAGALQETQYF
j_call: TRBJ1-3; clone_size: few; d_call: TRBD1; v_call: TRBV7-8; cdr3_nt: TGTGCCAGCAGCCTCAGCGGGACAGGGATCGGAAACACCATATATTTT; cdr3_aa: CASSLSGTGIGNTIYF
j_call: TRBJ1-4; clone_size: .; d_call: TRBD1; v_call: TRBV18; cdr3_nt: TGTGCCAGCTCACCCGACAGGGTCTCGGAAAAACTGTTTTTT; cdr3_aa: CASSPDRVSEKLFF
j_call: TRBJ1-5; clone_size: .; d_call: .; v_call: TRBV5-1; cdr3_nt: TGCGCCAGCAGCTTGGCGCCTCTCGGTAGTAATCAGCCCCAGCATTTT; cdr3_aa: CASSLAPLGSNQPQHF
j_call: TRBJ2-7; clone_size: .; d_call: .; v_call: TRBV6-1; cdr3_nt: TGTGCCAGCAGTGAAGTCTTGACACAAAACTACGAGCAGTACTTC; cdr3_aa: CASSEVLTQNYEQYF
j_call: TRBJ1-4; clone_size: .; d_call: .; v_call: TRBV7-2; cdr3_nt: TGTGCCAGCAGCGAGAATTTTGAGGAAAAACTGTTTTTT; cdr3_aa: CASSENFEEKLFF